The 22 T cell receptor beta chains given below trace back to one sample, sequenced in a study of OX40 agonist ivuxolimab in advanced cancers. TCRdb keeps only in-frame clones here, not all; method: immunoSEQ multiplex PCR. In the table there are fewer than 85,000 clones, roughly 90% of which are singletons. The sample consisted of CD4+ or CD8+ T cells sorted from blood, taken in a trial of the OX40 agonist ivuxolimab. These receptors were obtained from an adult with an advanced solid tumor such as melanoma, head and neck, liver or kidney cancer.

The chain couples TRBV7-8 to TRBJ2-7; D may be TRBD2 (7 bases). The CDR3 runs to 15 residues. The V end lost 6 bases, the J end lost 7 bases, and 22 bases lay between the germline ends. Germline V lookup: CDR1 SGHVS, CDR2 FQNEAQ. The DNA for the CDR3 is TGTGCCAGCAGTCAAGCATCCCGCAGGGGAGGGGAGCAGTACTTC. As protein: CASSQASRRGGEQYF.

The chain recombines TRBV19 with TRBJ2-1, with 8 nucleotides matching TRBD2. This CDR3 has 14 amino acids. Germline trimming cut 3 bases from V and 6 bases from J; bases unmatched to any gene: 4. CDR1 is LNHDA and CDR2 is SQIVND in the germline V gene (reference sequence). This CDR3 is CASSIVGRANEQFF. The CDR3 DNA follows: TGTGCCAGTAGTATTGTCGGGAGGGCCAATGAGCAGTTCTTC.

The V and J genes are TRBV14 and TRBJ1-4, with D uncertain. The length of the CDR3 is 15 residues. Germline lookup yields CDR1 SGHDN and CDR2 FVKESK. V was shortened by 1 base and J by 7 bases, with 13 bases between the two germline ends. The CDR3 protein is CASSQVRGLSEKLFF. Here the CDR3 DNA reads TGTGCCAGCAGCCAAGTTCGAGGGTTAAGTGAAAAACTGTTTTTT.

The V and J genes are TRBV6-5 and TRBJ2-2, with D unresolved. There are 13 residues in the CDR3. The germline V gene has CDR1 MNHEY and CDR2 SVGAGI. Trimming removed 6 bases from V and 0 bases from J, with 5 bases in between. DNA of the CDR3: TGTGCCAGCAGAACATCGAACACCGGGGAGCTGTTTTTT. This encodes CASRTSNTGELFF.

Written as DNA, the CDR3 is TGCGCCAGCAGCTTGAGTGGGGACTCTGGAAACACCATATATTTT. Its protein product is CASSLSGDSGNTIYF. The J gene is TRBJ1-3, the V gene TRBV5-1; D uncertain. V lost 1 base and J lost 0, with 8 bases in between. The germline V gene has CDR1 SGHRS and CDR2 YFSETQ. The CDR3 has 15 residues.

The chain employs TRBV5-1 and TRBJ1-4; TRBD1 is a possible D gene (6 bases). Germline V gene data show CDR1 as SGHRS and CDR2 as YFSETQ. The V end was cut by 2 bases, the J end by 3 bases, with 11 bases between. This CDR3 has 15 residues. In DNA, the CDR3 is TGCGCCAGCAGCTTCGAGGAGGGGGCTAATGAAAAACTGTTTTTT. Protein sequence: CASSFEEGANEKLFF.

This clone showed up just a few times. V gene TRBV11-3 combines with J gene TRBJ2-1, with a possible D match to TRBD2 (5 bases). Germline CDR1 reads SGHNT; CDR2 reads YENEEA. Trimming left V 1 base short and J 5 bases short, with 9 bases between. The CDR3 length is 14 residues. As DNA, the CDR3 is TGTGCCAGCAGCTTAGGGCCCGGGAACAATGAGCAGTTCTTC. This sequence encodes CASSLGPGNNEQFF.

The chain joins TRBV30 to TRBJ2-5, with D perhaps TRBD1 or TRBD2 (6 bases each). This CDR3 is 13 amino acids long. Trimming removed 3 bases at V and 5 bases at J, with 13 bases between. The V gene's germline CDR1 is GTSNPN and CDR2 SVGIG (reference sequence). This CDR3 is CAWRKEGVETQYF. The CDR3 nucleotides are TGTGCCTGGAGGAAGGAGGGGGTGGAGACCCAGTACTTC.

A remark on this clone: The sample has other DNA sequences that encode this CDR3 too. In DNA, the CDR3 is TGTGCCACCAGCAGAGATCCAGGGAGGGAGACCCAGTACTTC. It yields the protein CATSRDPGRETQYF. The V gene is TRBV15, the J gene TRBJ2-5; perhaps TRBD2 as D (6 bases). Between the trimmed V and J ends, which lost 0 bases and 5 bases, there was a span of 10 bases. CDR3 length: 14 amino acids. The germline V gene encodes CDR1 LNHNV and CDR2 YYDKDF (reference sequence). The full variable domain, completed using reference TRBV15 and TRBJ2-5, is DAMVIQNPRYQVTQFGKPVTLSCSQTLNHNVMYWYQQKSSQAPKLLFHYYDKDFNNEADTPDNFQSRRPNTSFCFLDIRSPGLGDTAMYLCATSRDPGRETQYFGPGTRLLVL.

The chain links TRBV2 to TRBJ2-1; tentatively, D is TRBD2 (5 bases). The CDR3 spans 12 residues. CDR1 is SNHLY, CDR2 FYNNEI, per germline. The ends were cut back, 4 bases at V and 12 bases at J, with 13 bases in the middle. The CDR3 sequence is CASSGNREAQFF. The CDR3 DNA follows: TGTGCCAGCAGTGGCAACCGGGAAGCGCAGTTCTTC.

This chain uses TRBV21-1 with TRBJ1-5; the table assigns TRBD1, which was not confirmed against the DNA. TRBV21-1 is termed a pseudogene. The CDR3 has 16 residues. The CDR3 sequence: CASSQRDTLRNQPQHF. The CDR3 DNA reads TGTGCCAGTAGTCAACGGGACACTCTCCGCAATCAGCCCCAGCATTTT.

The chain joins TRBV28 to TRBJ2-2; a possible D gene is TRBD1 (6 bases). Germline values: CDR1 MDHEN, CDR2 SYDVKM. V lost 6 bases to trimming and J lost 4 bases, with 18 bases between them. The CDR3 covers 16 residues. CDR3: CASRSGVLAFTGELFF. For the CDR3, the DNA is TGTGCCAGCAGGTCAGGGGTCCTAGCCTTCACCGGGGAGCTGTTTTTT.

V gene TRBV5-1 combines with J gene TRBJ2-2; a weak D match, TRBD2 (7 bases). Trimming removed 5 bases from V and 6 bases from J, with 20 bases in between. CDR1 and CDR2 (germline): SGHRS, YFSETQ. This CDR3 is 16 amino acids long. The CDR3 reads CASRLAGDYRSGELFF. For the CDR3, the DNA is TGCGCCAGCAGACTGGCAGGGGACTATAGGTCCGGGGAGCTGTTTTTT.

This chain links TRBV5-7 with TRBJ1-2; 7 bases fit TRBD1. TRBV5-7 belongs to the ORF category, with a function that is uncertain. This CDR3 is 13 amino acids long. Losses at the gene ends were 4 bases for V and 3 bases for J; bases not matched to a gene: 3. The CDR3 DNA reads TGTGCCAGCAGCCTAACAGGGGACTATGGCTACACCTTC. The encoded protein is CASSLTGDYGYTF.

V is TRBV11-3 and J is TRBJ2-5, with 11 positions matching TRBD1. Germline loops: CDR1 SGHNT, CDR2 YENEEA. The CDR3 covers 15 residues. After removal of 4 bases from V and 4 bases from J, the junction contained 5 bases not matched to a gene. As DNA, the CDR3 is TGTGCCAGCAGCTCCGGACAGGGGGCGAGAGAGACCCAGTACTTC. It encodes CASSSGQGARETQYF.

This clone appeared once. The V call is TRBV30, the J call TRBJ2-5, with a weak D call TRBD2 (5 bases). The CDR3 is 14 amino acids. The germline CDR1 and CDR2 sequences are GTSNPN and SVGIG (reference sequence). V was pared by 3 bases and J by 5 bases, with 16 bases between. CDR3 sequence (DNA): TGTGCCTGGAGGGGCAGGAGGCTGGTGGAGACCCAGTACTTC. Its translation: CAWRGRRLVETQYF.

J is TRBJ2-2 and V is TRBV7-9; no definite D call. The CDR3 totals 15 residues. Germline CDR1 reads SEHNR; CDR2 reads FQNEAQ (reference sequence). Trimming took off 3 bases at V and 2 bases at J, with 10 bases between the two ends. Written as DNA, the CDR3 is TGTGCCAGCAGCTTGCAGAACAGCAACACCGGGGAGCTGTTTTTT. It specifies CASSLQNSNTGELFF. Using reference TRBV7-9 and TRBJ2-2 for the parts outside the CDR3, the full variable domain is DTGVSQNPRHKITKRGQNVTFRCDPISEHNRLYWYRQTLGQGPEFLTYFQNEAQLEKSRLLSDRFSAERPKGSFSTLEIQRTEQGDSAMYLCASSLQNSNTGELFFGEGSRLTVL.

V usage is TRBV19 and J usage is TRBJ2-7, with 13 bases that match TRBD2. The CDR3 extends over 15 amino acids. V was clipped by 5 bases and J by 4 bases; unmatched bases: 5. Germline assignment: CDR1 LNHDA and CDR2 SQIVND (reference sequence). DNA for the CDR3: TGTGCCAGTAGTGGGGGACTAGCGGGAATGTACGAGCAGTACTTC. Protein product: CASSGGLAGMYEQYF.

This chain uses TRBV19 with TRBJ2-6; D is uncertain. Deletions cut 5 bases from V and 1 base from J, with 6 bases between. The germline CDR1 and CDR2 sequences are LNHDA and SQIVND (reference sequence). The CDR3 runs 14 residues. CDR3 amino acids: CASSLISGANVLTF. The CDR3 DNA sequence: TGTGCCAGTAGTTTAATATCTGGGGCCAACGTCCTGACTTTC.

This clone was observed a single time. The chain links TRBV5-4 to TRBJ1-4; D unclear. V shed 0 bases and J shed 5 bases, with 14 bases lying between them. Germline V gene lookup returns CDR1 SGHNT and CDR2 YYREEE (reference sequence). CDR3 length: 16 amino acids. The chain's CDR3 is CASSLEPGRLNEKLFF. Here the CDR3 DNA reads TGTGCCAGCAGCTTGGAACCGGGCCGCCTCAATGAAAAACTGTTTTTT.

This clone was seen only once. Here the CDR3 DNA reads TGCAGCACCCGGACAGGGCCCAGCACAGATACGCAGTATTTT. Amino acids: CSTRTGPSTDTQYF. The genes are TRBV29-1 and TRBJ2-3; 8 bases fit TRBD1. V lost 8 bases to trimming and J lost 0 bases; unmatched junction nucleotides: 7. This CDR3 comprises 14 residues. In germline, CDR1 is SQVTM, CDR2 ANQGSEA.

Remarks on this clone: One junction end disagrees with the germline gene, perhaps due to a read error. The chain combines TRBV2 with TRBJ2-5, with 10 bases lining up with TRBD1. Germline-derived CDR1 and CDR2 are SNHLY and FYNNEI. The CDR3 totals 13 residues. The CDR3: CASRDRGRETQYF. The DNA for the CDR3 is TGTGCCAGCCGTGACAGGGGGCGAGAGACCCAGTACTTC.